This T cell receptor beta chain comes out of a study of beta chain features in type 1 diabetes. TCRB transcripts that were expressed got sequenced, as all of the isolated RNA had been reverse transcribed. Sequenced by immunoSEQ multiplex PCR; TCRdb stores in-frame clones only, minus some. Seen here are 330,000 or so clones, 12% to 15% observed once, and the top ten hold roughly 7%. The V end lost 1 base, the J end lost 3 bases, and 12 bases lay between the germline ends. CDR1 SGHTA and CDR2 FQGNSA come from the germline V gene. The CDR3 spans 15 residues. Sample: central memory CD4+ T cells from blood. This TCR was sampled from a man between 25 and 39 years old in good health. V and J are TRBV7-2 and TRBJ1-2; D is undetermined. The CDR3 bases are TGTGCCAGCAGCTTAGAGGTCGGGCCACACTATGGCTACACCTTC. Its translation: CASSLEVGPHYGYTF.